The 31 T cell receptor beta chains in this list originate from one sample, sequenced in a study of shared clonotypes between healthy human individuals. Terminally differentiated effector memory CD45RA+ cells were excluded from the naive CD8 cells, which were CD45RO-negative and positively selected for CCR7. Clones were read by immunoSEQ multiplex PCR, and TCRdb kept only the in-frame ones, dropping some. Here the sample spans more than 2 million clones, about 95% being singletons. The sample consisted of naive CD8+ T cells sorted from blood. The receptors were sampled from a man aged 18 to 30 in good health.

Worth noting for this clone: Distinct nucleotide sequences in the sample also encode this CDR3. The chain's CDR3 is CASRTGSSYEQYF. CDR3 in DNA: TGCGCCAGCCGTACAGGGAGCTCCTACGAGCAGTACTTC. This rearrangement joins TRBV5-1 to TRBJ2-7; weak D call: TRBD1 (6 bases). V lost 7 bases, J lost 0 bases, and 11 bases lay in between. Germline values: CDR1 SGHRS, CDR2 YFSETQ. This CDR3 spans 13 amino acids.

This chain joins TRBV30 and TRBJ1-1, with D perhaps TRBD1 (5 bases). The CDR3 is 15 residues long. Germline V gives CDR1 GTSNPN, CDR2 SVGIG (reference sequence). The germline V and J ends were trimmed by 3 bases and 6 bases, with 20 bases remaining between them. Here the CDR3 DNA reads TGTGCCTGGAGGAGGGGAGTTGAGATAACCCCTGAAGCTTTCTTT. Its translation is CAWRRGVEITPEAFF.

V and J are TRBV28 and TRBJ1-2; 8 bases line up with TRBD1. Germline assignment: CDR1 MDHEN and CDR2 SYDVKM. The CDR3 is 15 residues long. After removal of 3 bases from V and 4 bases from J, the junction contained 7 bases not matched to a gene. CDR3 region: CASSFAGGEGYGYTF. DNA for the CDR3: TGTGCCAGCAGTTTTGCAGGGGGCGAGGGCTATGGCTACACCTTC.

The chain carries TRBV5-6 and TRBJ1-2; tentatively, D is TRBD1 (6 bases). The CDR3 is 15 amino acids. V lost 4 bases, J lost 1 base, and 14 bases lay in between. Germline CDR1 and CDR2: SGHDT and YYEEEE. The CDR3: CASSAGQLVNYGYTF. The DNA of the CDR3 is TGTGCCAGCAGCGCCGGACAGCTAGTTAACTATGGCTACACCTTC.

The chain links TRBV5-5 to TRBJ2-7; 8 bases line up with TRBD1. CDR1 and CDR2 from the germline V gene are SGHKS and YYEKEE (reference sequence). The CDR3 extends over 14 amino acids. V dropped 4 bases and J dropped 3; count of bases not matched to a gene: 6. CDR3 region: CASSPAGTGYEQYF. CDR3 nucleotide sequence: TGTGCCAGCAGCCCTGCCGGGACAGGCTACGAGCAGTACTTC. Using reference TRBV5-5 and TRBJ2-7 for the parts outside the CDR3, the full variable domain is DAGVTQSPTHLIKTRGQQVTLRCSPISGHKSVSWYQQVLGQGPQFIFQYYEKEERGRGNFPDRFSARQFPNYSSELNVNALLLGDSALYLCASSPAGTGYEQYFGPGTRLTVT.

The V and J genes are TRBV7-2 and TRBJ2-7, with D maybe TRBD1 (6 bases). Germline V gene data show CDR1 as SGHTA and CDR2 as FQGNSA. V dropped 5 bases and J dropped 2 bases, with 10 bases sitting between them. The CDR3 spans 13 residues. CDR3: CASSHRAAYEQYF. CDR3 nucleotide sequence: TGTGCCAGCAGCCACAGGGCCGCCTACGAGCAGTACTTC. Using reference TRBV7-2 and TRBJ2-7 for the parts outside the CDR3, the full variable domain is GAGVSQSPSNKVTEKGKDVELRCDPISGHTALYWYRQSLGQGLEFLIYFQGNSAPDKSGLPSDRFSAERTGGSVSTLTIQRTQQEDSAVYLCASSHRAAYEQYFGPGTRLTVT.

About this clone: Other nucleotide sequences in the sample specify the same CDR3. V usage is TRBV9 and J usage is TRBJ1-2; D remains ambiguous. This CDR3 is 13 amino acids long. V was trimmed by 0 bases and J by 2 bases, leaving 5 bases between them. From germline, CDR1 is SGDLS and CDR2 YYNGEE. The CDR3 bases are TGTGCCAGCAGCGTAGGAAGGAACTATGGCTACACCTTC. This codes for CASSVGRNYGYTF.

The chain couples TRBV5-1 to TRBJ1-2; 8 bases map to TRBD1. V lost 4 bases and J lost 2; bases outside the gene matches: 10. Germline CDR1 is SGHRS and CDR2 is YFSETQ. This CDR3 comprises 16 residues. The CDR3 DNA is TGCGCCAGCAGCACGAGACCGGGACAGGTCAACTATGGCTACACCTTC. Protein sequence: CASSTRPGQVNYGYTF.

For this clone: Other DNA sequences in this specimen translate into the identical CDR3. The genes are TRBV9 and TRBJ2-1; D gene uncertain. The length of the CDR3 is 15 residues. V shed 0 bases and J shed 1 base, with 8 bases lying between them. The germline CDR1 and CDR2 sequences are SGDLS and YYNGEE. CDR3 sequence: CASSVGASSYNEQFF. Written as DNA, the CDR3 is TGTGCCAGCAGCGTAGGGGCTAGTTCCTACAATGAGCAGTTCTTC. Full variable domain (missing parts from reference TRBV9 and TRBJ2-1): DSGVTQTPKHLITATGQRVTLRCSPRSGDLSVYWYQQSLDQGLQFLIQYYNGEERAKGNILERFSAQQFPDLHSELNLSSLELGDSALYFCASSVGASSYNEQFFGPGTRLTVL.

In DNA, the CDR3 is TGCGCCAGCAGCCAAGTCCCGGGACAGCACACTGAAGCTTTCTTT. Translating gives CASSQVPGQHTEAFF. This chain joins TRBV4-1 and TRBJ1-1, with 7 positions matching TRBD1. Germline V gives CDR1 MGHRA, CDR2 YSYEKL. After removal of 1 base from V and 3 bases from J, the junction contained 5 bases not matched to a gene. This CDR3 is 15 amino acids long.

As regards this clone: Other DNA sequences within the sample encode an identical CDR3. This sequence joins TRBV9 and TRBJ2-7; D uncertain. The germline V gene encodes CDR1 SGDLS and CDR2 YYNGEE. V was clipped by 0 bases and J by 2 bases, with 9 bases between them. This CDR3 has 14 residues. In DNA, the CDR3 is TGTGCCAGCAGCGTAGAGGGCGATACCTACGAGCAGTACTTC. It encodes CASSVEGDTYEQYF.

The CDR3 here is CASSLSQNQPQHF. DNA of the CDR3: TGTGCCAGCAGTTTATCCCAAAATCAGCCCCAGCATTTT. The gene calls are TRBV27 and TRBJ1-5; D is uncertain. CDR1 and CDR2 from the germline V gene are MNHEY and SMNVEV (reference sequence). This CDR3 region has 13 residues. Trimming removed 0 bases at V and 4 bases at J, with 4 bases between.

The CDR3 nucleotides are TGTGCCAGCAGCCCCCTTTTTGAGCGGTATGGCTACACCTTC. It specifies CASSPLFERYGYTF. The V and J genes are TRBV6-5 and TRBJ1-2; unclear D gene. The CDR3 is 14 residues long. The V end was cut by 6 bases, the J end by 5 bases, with 16 bases between. Per germline, CDR1 MNHEY and CDR2 SVGAGI.

This clone was recorded once. J is TRBJ1-1 and V is TRBV5-1; D not certain. V dropped 1 base and J dropped 8 bases, with 15 bases sitting between them. The CDR3 extends over 14 amino acids. The V gene's germline CDR1 is SGHRS and CDR2 YFSETQ. CDR3 protein: CASSLRSVALEAFF. The CDR3 DNA follows: TGCGCCAGCAGCTTGCGGTCAGTCGCCCTCGAAGCTTTCTTT.

A remark on this clone: Other DNA sequences in the same sample also yield this CDR3. V gene TRBV30 combines with J gene TRBJ2-7, with D hard to call. Germline CDR1 reads GTSNPN; CDR2 reads SVGIG (reference sequence). The CDR3 loop spans 12 amino acids. V shed 5 bases and J shed 0 bases, with 8 bases lying between them. The CDR3 loop is CAWSDVSYEQYF. CDR3 nucleotide sequence: TGTGCCTGGTCGGACGTCTCCTACGAGCAGTACTTC.

This rearrangement joins TRBV28 to TRBJ1-5; D gene ambiguous. The CDR3 is made up of 12 amino acids. Germline CDR1 and CDR2: MDHEN and SYDVKM. V gave up 5 bases and J gave up 7 bases, with 9 bases separating them. The CDR3 protein is CASSPIRQPQHF. The CDR3 DNA reads as TGTGCCAGCAGTCCGATACGACAGCCCCAGCATTTT.

This clone appeared once. The chain links TRBV27 to TRBJ1-5; 10 bases match TRBD1. The V gene end was trimmed by 5 bases and the J gene end by 0 bases; junction bases not matched to a gene: 7. The CDR3 has 17 amino acids. Germline CDR1 and CDR2: MNHEY and SMNVEV (reference sequence). The CDR3: CASSPGQGSYSNQPQHF. The CDR3 DNA reads as TGTGCCAGCAGTCCGGGACAGGGGTCTTATAGCAATCAGCCCCAGCATTTT.

The V call is TRBV6-6, the J call TRBJ1-1; possibly TRBD1 for D (6 bases). Looked up from germline, CDR1 is MNHNY and CDR2 is SVGAGI (reference sequence). The length of the CDR3 is 12 residues. V was trimmed by 10 bases and J by 7 bases, leaving 16 bases between them. This CDR3 reads CATSFRGLEAFF. The DNA for the CDR3 is TGTGCCACGTCCTTCAGGGGTCTTGAAGCTTTCTTT.

This chain connects TRBV6-6 to TRBJ1-2, with D unclear. V was cut by 2 bases and J by 4 bases, with 11 bases left in between. Per germline, CDR1 MNHNY and CDR2 SVGAGI (reference sequence). This CDR3 has 14 amino acids. CDR3 sequence reads: CASSYEFIGYGYTF. In nucleotides, the CDR3 is TGTGCCAGCAGTTACGAATTTATCGGCTATGGCTACACCTTC.

This chain connects TRBV25-1 to TRBJ1-4; D gene uncertain. The V end lost 7 bases, the J end lost 7 bases, and 10 bases lay between the germline ends. The CDR3 runs 12 residues. Germline loops: CDR1 MGHDK, CDR2 SYGVNS. CDR3 sequence reads: CASKSLGEKLFF. The CDR3 DNA follows: TGTGCCAGCAAGAGTTTGGGTGAAAAACTGTTTTTT.

V and J are TRBV2 and TRBJ2-1; possible D gene TRBD2, 6 bases. Trimming took 3 bases from V and 4 from J, leaving 13 bases between them. CDR3 size: 15 residues. CDR1 is SNHLY, CDR2 FYNNEI, per germline. This chain's CDR3 is CASSDQWGEYNEQFF. In DNA form, the CDR3 reads TGTGCCAGCAGTGATCAGTGGGGGGAGTACAATGAGCAGTTCTTC.

V gene TRBV10-2 combines with J gene TRBJ1-5, with 11 positions matching TRBD1. The CDR3 is 13 residues long. With V trimmed by 8 bases and J by 4 bases, 1 base remained unmatched. Per the germline V gene, CDR1 is WSHSY and CDR2 is SAAADI. The CDR3 here is CASGQGANQPQHF. CDR3 DNA: TGCGCCAGCGGACAGGGGGCGAATCAGCCCCAGCATTTT.

The V and J genes are TRBV6-5 and TRBJ2-5; maybe TRBD2 (5 bases). There are 14 residues in the CDR3. Trimming cost V 6 bases and J 3 bases, with 14 bases left between them. CDR1 is MNHEY, CDR2 SVGAGI, per germline. CDR3: CASSPGLAKETQYF. CDR3 bases: TGTGCCAGCAGCCCCGGACTGGCCAAAGAGACCCAGTACTTC.

The rearrangement joins TRBV5-4 to TRBJ1-1; D is perhaps TRBD1 (6 bases). V was shortened by 4 bases and J by 5 bases, with 12 bases between the two germline ends. CDR3 length: 13 amino acids. Germline V CDR1 and CDR2: SGHNT, YYREEE (reference sequence). In nucleotides, the CDR3 is TGTGCCAGCAGCGCCTGGCAGGGGACTGAAGCTTTCTTT. It translates to CASSAWQGTEAFF.

The V call is TRBV5-6, the J call TRBJ2-7, with D possibly matching TRBD2 (6 bases). The CDR3 spans 14 residues. Between the trimmed V and J ends, which lost 5 bases and 5 bases, there was a span of 17 bases. CDR1 SGHDT and CDR2 YYEEEE come from the germline V gene. DNA of the CDR3: TGTGCCAGCAGGGGGTCGGGGGAGCCGGACGAGCAGTACTTC. Amino acid sequence: CASRGSGEPDEQYF.

This chain joins TRBV6-7 and TRBJ2-5; D may be TRBD1 (6 bases). TRBV6-7 is an ORF, with its function uncertain. The CDR3 extends over 16 amino acids. V was cut by 3 bases and J by 5 bases, with 19 bases left in between. CDR3 sequence reads: CASSYCPDDRSETQYF. CDR3 DNA: TGTGCCAGCAGTTATTGTCCAGATGACAGGAGCGAGACCCAGTACTTC.

The chain employs TRBV28 and TRBJ1-2; TRBD1 is a possible D gene (6 bases). The V gene lost 2 bases and the J gene lost 0 bases, with 10 bases spanning the gap. CDR1 and CDR2 (germline): MDHEN, SYDVKM. The CDR3 has 15 amino acids. The CDR3 loop is CASSLLQGANYGYTF. CDR3 coding DNA: TGTGCCAGCAGTTTACTACAGGGAGCTAACTATGGCTACACCTTC.

Comment on this clone: Other DNA sequences from this sample encode an identical CDR3 as well. CDR3 loop: CASSLNRGYEQYF. CDR3 nucleotide sequence: TGTGCCAGCAGTTTAAACAGGGGGTACGAGCAGTACTTC. The V call is TRBV27, the J call TRBJ2-7, with 8 bases fitting TRBD1. This CDR3 spans 13 amino acids. After removal of 2 bases from V and 4 bases from J, the junction contained 1 base not matched to a gene. Germline V gene data show CDR1 as MNHEY and CDR2 as SMNVEV (reference sequence).

The chain is built from TRBV14 and TRBJ1-1; D gene uncertain. CDR1 is SGHDN, CDR2 FVKESK, per germline. CDR3 length: 13 residues. V was shortened by 2 bases and J by 5 bases, with 9 bases between the two germline ends. The CDR3 sequence: CASSQWIGTEAFF. Written as DNA, the CDR3 is TGTGCCAGCAGCCAATGGATCGGTACTGAAGCTTTCTTT.

Details on this clone: Additional DNA sequences in this sample encode the identical CDR3. The chain uses TRBV9 and TRBJ2-6, with D unresolved. CDR1 is SGDLS, CDR2 YYNGEE, per germline. V was clipped by 7 bases and J by 0 bases, with 2 bases between them. CDR3 length: 12 amino acids. The CDR3 loop is CASLSGANVLTF. The CDR3 DNA is TGTGCCAGCCTCTCTGGGGCCAACGTCCTGACTTTC. Full variable domain (rest looked up from reference TRBV9 and TRBJ2-6): DSGVTQTPKHLITATGQRVTLRCSPRSGDLSVYWYQQSLDQGLQFLIQYYNGEERAKGNILERFSAQQFPDLHSELNLSSLELGDSALYFCASLSGANVLTFGAGSRLTVL.

The chain combines TRBV5-8 with TRBJ1-2; the D is unclear. There are 16 residues in the CDR3. The V gene lost 4 bases and the J gene lost 0 bases, with 16 bases spanning the gap. Germline V gives CDR1 SGHTS, CDR2 YDEGEE. In DNA, the CDR3 is TGTGCCAGCAGCCAAATAATTTCGTTATCTAACTATGGCTACACCTTC. It specifies CASSQIISLSNYGYTF.